This T cell receptor (beta chain) is from a study of sequential checkpoint blockade in melanoma (dated by TCRdb to between 2018 and 2020). Describing the broader study: In a 1:1 randomization, patients received either first-line nivolumab then ipilimumab (arm A) or ipilimumab then nivolumab (arm B). Maintenance nivolumab came after both trial sequences.

Comments on this clone: The clone's antigen remains unknown. It has no much larger one-base neighbor in the sample; base qualities were not kept.

This specimen's treatment or condition label, per the study, means: randomized to nivolumab then ipilimumab (arm A) or the reverse (arm B). No trial patient had received prior DNA-damaging chemotherapy. On a FACS Aria II flow cytometer, live CD3+CD8+ cells that were negative for CD19 and CD56 were sorted from thawed PBMCs. The samples were obtained from melanoma patients enrolled in CheckMate 064, an open-label, randomized phase II trial testing sequential checkpoint blockade. Leukapheresis was used to collect peripheral blood mononuclear cells, which were then purified with Ficoll-Paque and frozen in human serum with about 9.3% DMSO. Purity of sorted blood CD3+CD8+ cells was verified at >98% immediately after sorting, followed by DNA extraction. Via the germline V gene (reference sequence), CDR1 is GTSNPN and CDR2 SVGIG. Trimming takes 1 base from V and 0 bases from J, and the germline ends sit 16 bases apart. From the cysteine through the phenylalanine, the CDR3 covers 18 amino acids. The entry retains the CDR3 DNA only, 54 bases that are in frame from base 1.

General findings and caveats noted by the study authors: Validation of the response-prediction model combining TCR metrics and mutation burden is needed in larger, independent patient cohorts.

TCRbeta CDR3 regions were immunosequenced from genomic DNA with the immunoSEQ Assay. Before high-throughput sequencing, the genomic DNA was amplified using bias-controlled multiplex PCR. Per the source publication's procedure: To quantify the absolute abundance of each unique TCRbeta CDR3 region, the sequences were collapsed and filtered. Clonality, defined as 1 minus Pielou's evenness, was calculated using productive rearrangements only. A previously published method was used to identify clones whose frequencies were significantly greater in on-treatment samples than in baseline samples. TCRdb stores this immuneACCESS table with in-frame sequences only. Part of the clones is absent; in the studies checked, under half of the shortfall reflects unresolved V genes, and no reason is known for the rest. V, J and clone size were drawn from that table, and D and trimming were deduced from the DNA. This sample lists some 40,000 clones; roughly 88% were detected once. Around 12% of the sample lies in the top ten.

The sequence came from a human donor with melanoma. The sequences come from CD8+ T cells sorted from blood (inferred from file names), collected from a patient given nivolumab and ipilimumab in sequence. The receptor chain draws on TRBV30 and TRBJ2-6; tentative D gene TRBD1, with 6 bases matching. The CDR3 region has the sequence CAWSDQDRVFSGANVLTF. The DNA sequence is as follows: TGTGCCTGGAGTGACCAGGACAGAGTCTTCTCTGGGGCCAACGTCCTGACTTTC.